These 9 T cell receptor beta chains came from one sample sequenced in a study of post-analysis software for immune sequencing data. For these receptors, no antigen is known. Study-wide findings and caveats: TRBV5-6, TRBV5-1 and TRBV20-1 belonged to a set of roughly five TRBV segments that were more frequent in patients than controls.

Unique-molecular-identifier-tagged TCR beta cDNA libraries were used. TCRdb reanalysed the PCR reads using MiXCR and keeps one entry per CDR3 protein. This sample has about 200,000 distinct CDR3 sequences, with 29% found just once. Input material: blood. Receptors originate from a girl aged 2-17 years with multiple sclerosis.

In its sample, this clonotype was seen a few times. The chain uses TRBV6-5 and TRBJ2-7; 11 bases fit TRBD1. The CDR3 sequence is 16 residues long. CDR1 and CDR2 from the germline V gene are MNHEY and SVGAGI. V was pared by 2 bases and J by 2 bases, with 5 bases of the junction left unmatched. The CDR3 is CASSYGWDRGTYEQYF. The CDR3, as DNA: TGTGCCAGCAGTTACGGATGGGACAGGGGGACCTACGAGCAGTACTTC.

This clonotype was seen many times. CDR3 residues: CASAYDNSPLHF. The CDR3 DNA reads TGTGCCAGTGCCTATGATAATTCACCCCTCCACTTT. The chain links TRBV12-3 or TRBV12-4 to TRBJ1-6, with no clear D. V lost 9 bases and J 5 bases, leaving 8 bases between the germline ends. The CDR3 extends over 12 amino acids.

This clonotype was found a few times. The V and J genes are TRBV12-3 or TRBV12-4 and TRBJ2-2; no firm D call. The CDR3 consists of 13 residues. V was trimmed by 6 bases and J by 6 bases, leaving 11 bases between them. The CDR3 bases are TGTGCCAGCAGACCTAACGGGTCCGGGGAGCTGTTTTTT. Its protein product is CASRPNGSGELFF.

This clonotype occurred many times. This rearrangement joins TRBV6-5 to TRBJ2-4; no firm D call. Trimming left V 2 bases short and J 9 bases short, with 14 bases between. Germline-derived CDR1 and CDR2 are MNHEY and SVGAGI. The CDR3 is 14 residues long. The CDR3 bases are TGTGCCAGCAGTTACCGGGCCTTCCCCCCCATTCAGTACTTC. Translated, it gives CASSYRAFPPIQYF.

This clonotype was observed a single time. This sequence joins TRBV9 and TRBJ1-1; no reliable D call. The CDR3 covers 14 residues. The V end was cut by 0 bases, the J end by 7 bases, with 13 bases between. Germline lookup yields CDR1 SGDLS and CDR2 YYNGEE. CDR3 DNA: TGTGCCAGCAGCGTAGGGGCAGTCACCGGTGAAGCTTTCTTT. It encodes CASSVGAVTGEAFF.

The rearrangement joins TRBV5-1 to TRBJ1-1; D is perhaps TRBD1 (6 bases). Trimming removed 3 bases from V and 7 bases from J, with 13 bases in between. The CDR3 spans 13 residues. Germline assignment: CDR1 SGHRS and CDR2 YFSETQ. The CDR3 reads CASSSKTGLEAFF. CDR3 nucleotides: TGCGCCAGCAGCTCGAAGACAGGCCTTGAAGCTTTCTTT.

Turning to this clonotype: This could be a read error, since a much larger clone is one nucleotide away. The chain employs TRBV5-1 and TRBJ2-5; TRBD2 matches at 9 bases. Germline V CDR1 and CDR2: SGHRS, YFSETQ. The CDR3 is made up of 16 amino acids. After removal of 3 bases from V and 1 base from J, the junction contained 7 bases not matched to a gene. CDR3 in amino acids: CASSSRLAVCQETQYF. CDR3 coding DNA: TGCGCCAGCAGCTCGAGACTAGCGGTGTGCCAAGAGACCCAGTACTTC.

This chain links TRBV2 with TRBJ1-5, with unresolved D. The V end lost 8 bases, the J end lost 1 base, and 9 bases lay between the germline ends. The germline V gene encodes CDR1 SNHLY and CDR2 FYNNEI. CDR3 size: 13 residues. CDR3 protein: CASSLWSNQPQHF. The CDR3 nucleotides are TGTGCCAGCTCCCTGTGGAGCAATCAGCCCCAGCATTTT.

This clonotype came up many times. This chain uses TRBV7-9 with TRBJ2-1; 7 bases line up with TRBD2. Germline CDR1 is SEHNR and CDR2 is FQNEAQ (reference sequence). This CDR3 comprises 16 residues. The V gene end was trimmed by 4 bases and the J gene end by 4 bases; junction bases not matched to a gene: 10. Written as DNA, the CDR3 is TGTGCCAGCAGCTACGAAGCGGGGCACCGTTACAATGAGCAGTTCTTC. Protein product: CASSYEAGHRYNEQFF.